Following are 25 T cell receptor beta chains from one sample sequenced in a study of breast tumors, draining lymph nodes, adjacent tissues (dated by TCRdb to the mid-2010s). The axillary draining lymph nodes of breast cancer patients were the source of the lymph node samples. Libraries were prepared through multiplex PCR. The sample was run on an Illumina HiSeq 2000. The public reads were quality trimmed at Q25 with fastp and then assembled into clones with MiXCR by TCRdb, keeping productive beta chains. Records with the same CDR3 protein are collapsed into one entry carrying the most frequent genes and DNA. This sample has around 140,000 distinct CDR3 sequences in its table, and approximately 32% of those were observed once. About 2.5% of the sample comes from the top ten. The specimen was axillary lymph node tissue. The receptor set was obtained from a female donor with breast cancer. Some clones in this sample may be carry-over from other donors' samples.

As for this clonotype: A much larger clone lies one base from this, so it may be a read error. The V call is TRBV20-1, the J call TRBJ1-2; D unresolved. The CDR3 has 13 residues. Germline-derived CDR1 and CDR2 are DFQATT and SNEGSKA (reference sequence). In DNA form, the CDR3 reads TGCAGTGCTAGAGAGGCAGGCCTCTATGCCTACACCTTC. Residues: CSAREAGLYAYTF.

Points on this clonotype: The conserved phenylalanine or tryptophan is not found at the CDR3 terminus, so this likely reflects a read error. The limits of the CDR3 on the DNA are not certain, so only TCRdb's listed CDR3 is given. V gene TRBV5-6 combines with J gene TRBJ2-5; the table assigns TRBD1, which was not confirmed against the DNA. The V gene's germline CDR1 is SGHDT and CDR2 YYEEEE. The CDR3 sequence runs 14 residues, both termini included. The chain's CDR3 is CASNQRDNQETQCL.

This clonotype was observed at least ten times. This sequence joins TRBV9 and TRBJ2-1; D not resolved. CDR3 length equals 14 residues. The ends were cut back, 0 bases at V and 0 bases at J, with 4 bases in the middle. The germline gives CDR1 SGDLS, CDR2 YYNGEE. The CDR3 sequence: CASSVGGSYNEQFF. In DNA form, the CDR3 reads TGTGCCAGCAGCGTAGGAGGCTCCTACAATGAGCAGTTCTTC.

The chain is built from TRBV12-3 or TRBV12-4 and TRBJ2-7; 11 nucleotides line up with TRBD1. CDR3 length: 15 residues. With V trimmed by 6 bases and J by 3 bases, 7 bases remained unmatched. CDR3 residues: CASSPGQGEDYEQYV. The CDR3 region has the DNA TGTGCCAGCAGCCCGGGACAGGGGGAGGACTACGAGCAGTACGTC.

Ten or more counts support this clonotype. The genes are TRBV6-2 or TRBV6-3 and TRBJ1-5; no clear D gene. The V and J ends lost 3 bases and 4 bases respectively, with 19 bases between them. Per the germline V gene, CDR1 is MNHEY and CDR2 is SVGEGT. The CDR3 runs to 17 residues. The CDR3, as DNA: TGTGCCAGCAGTTATAATCGTCTTGAGGCAGGTAATCAGCCCCAGCATTTT. This codes for CASSYNRLEAGNQPQHF.

This clonotype was detected ten times or more. The genes are TRBV19 and TRBJ1-2, with D perhaps TRBD1 (5 bases). Germline V gives CDR1 LNHDA, CDR2 SQIVND (reference sequence). The CDR3 extends over 16 amino acids. Between the trimmed V and J ends, which lost 0 bases and 4 bases, there was a span of 15 bases. The CDR3 DNA sequence: TGTGCCAGTAGTATAGACGGGACCGCCAGGCCCTATGGCTACACCTTC. It specifies CASSIDGTARPYGYTF.

This clonotype was detected many times. This chain uses TRBV6-1 with TRBJ2-2, with unresolved D. V was trimmed by 3 bases and J by 2 bases, leaving 4 bases between them. Per germline, CDR1 MNHNS and CDR2 SASEGT. The CDR3 contains 13 residues. The CDR3 region is CASSEGNTGELFF. CDR3 bases: TGTGCCAGCAGTGAGGGAAACACCGGGGAGCTGTTTTTT.

The sample holds a few counts of this clonotype. The chain carries TRBV7-6 and TRBJ1-1; the D gene is possibly TRBD1 (6 bases). This CDR3 has 15 residues. CDR1 SGHVS and CDR2 FNYEAQ come from the germline V gene. Trimming left V 1 base short and J 5 bases short, with 14 bases between. The CDR3 region is CASSLGVGARTEAFF. As DNA, the CDR3 is TGTGCCAGCAGCTTAGGGGTGGGGGCGCGAACTGAAGCTTTCTTT.

The rearrangement uses TRBV28 and TRBJ1-5, with a weak D call TRBD1 (6 bases). V lost 2 bases and J 6 bases, leaving 14 bases between the germline ends. The CDR3 covers 15 residues. In germline, CDR1 is MDHEN, CDR2 SYDVKM. The CDR3 bases are TGTGCCAGCAGTTTACTTCCGATAGGGGGTCAGCCCCAGCATTTT. Translating it yields CASSLLPIGGQPQHF.

This clonotype has just a few counts. The chain combines TRBV6-5 with TRBJ2-1, with 10 bases identical to TRBD2. Germline lookup yields CDR1 MNHEY and CDR2 SVGAGI. The CDR3 loop spans 17 amino acids. Trimming removed 0 bases from V and 3 bases from J; junction bases left unmatched: 5. CDR3 loop: CASSYSSGGVLYNEQFF. The CDR3, as DNA: TGTGCCAGCAGTTACTCGAGCGGGGGGGTGCTCTACAATGAGCAGTTCTTC.

Ten or more counts support this clonotype. A much more abundant neighbour one base away suggests this may be a read error. This rearrangement joins TRBV20-1 to TRBJ1-6; D is possibly TRBD1 (5 bases). The germline V gene encodes CDR1 DFQATT and CDR2 SNEGSKA (reference sequence). Trimming shortened V by 6 bases and J by 13 bases, and 16 bases separated the two germline ends. This CDR3 comprises 12 residues. The chain's CDR3 is CSAGVGDAPLHF. The CDR3 nucleotides are TGCAGTGCCGGAGTGGGGGACGCCCCCCTCCACTTT.

This clonotype has at least ten counts. The chain combines TRBV5-4 with TRBJ2-1, with 9 nucleotides matching TRBD2. The germline V gene has CDR1 SGHNT and CDR2 YYREEE (reference sequence). V lost 3 bases and J lost 8; bases outside the gene matches: 12. This CDR3 comprises 16 residues. The CDR3 DNA is TGTGCCAGCAGCTCCCTAGGCGGGGGGGTTGCTTATGAGCAGTTCTTC. Its translation is CASSSLGGGVAYEQFF.

This clonotype occurred many times. The chain couples TRBV9 to TRBJ2-1, with 11 bases fitting TRBD2. V gave up 0 bases and J gave up 6 bases; unmatched junction bases: 2. The CDR3 totals 15 residues. CDR1 SGDLS and CDR2 YYNGEE come from the germline V gene. The CDR3 spells CASSVVSGGANEQFF. CDR3 nucleotide sequence: TGTGCCAGCAGCGTAGTTAGCGGGGGGGCCAATGAGCAGTTCTTC. Complete variable domain (other parts from reference TRBV9 and TRBJ2-1): DSGVTQTPKHLITATGQRVTLRCSPRSGDLSVYWYQQSLDQGLQFLIQYYNGEERAKGNILERFSAQQFPDLHSELNLSSLELGDSALYFCASSVVSGGANEQFFGPGTRLTVL.

At least ten counts were recorded for this clonotype. The chain joins TRBV6-2 or TRBV6-3 to TRBJ1-5, with D possibly TRBD1 on 5 matching bases. V lost 5 bases and J lost 2, with 10 bases in between. The CDR3 length is 14 residues. Germline-derived CDR1 and CDR2 are MNHEY and SVGEGT. This CDR3 reads CASSRDLGNQPQHF. The CDR3 coding sequence is TGTGCCAGCAGTAGGGACCTCGGCAATCAGCCCCAGCATTTT.

This clonotype appeared many times. The rearrangement uses TRBV4-1 and TRBJ1-2; no reliable D call. CDR1 is MGHRA and CDR2 is YSYEKL in the germline V gene. Trimming removed 5 bases at V and 1 base at J, with 17 bases between. CDR3 size: 16 residues. The CDR3 protein is CASSRPDGSYNYGYTF. CDR3 DNA: TGCGCCAGCAGCAGGCCGGACGGAAGTTATAACTATGGCTACACCTTC.

The chain combines TRBV7-9 with TRBJ2-5; perhaps TRBD1 as D (6 bases). The CDR3 is made up of 15 amino acids. In germline, CDR1 is SEHNR, CDR2 FQNEAQ (reference sequence). V lost 5 bases and J 4 bases, leaving 17 bases between the germline ends. CDR3 bases: TGTGCCAGCAGCACCTCGACAGGAACTGGAGAGACCCAGTACTTC. This encodes CASSTSTGTGETQYF.

This clonotype was recorded at least ten times. This chain joins TRBV7-3 and TRBJ2-3; TRBD1 is a possible D gene (5 bases). The germline V and J ends were trimmed by 3 bases and 5 bases, with 21 bases remaining between them. The CDR3 spans 17 residues. The germline V gene encodes CDR1 SGHTA and CDR2 FQGTGA. CDR3 amino acids: CASSFRGPTQGEDTQYF. CDR3 sequence (DNA): TGTGCCAGCAGCTTTCGCGGACCGACCCAGGGCGAAGATACGCAGTATTTT.

This clonotype appeared many times. The V call is TRBV20-1, the J call TRBJ1-4, with D maybe TRBD1 (6 bases). Trimming took off 3 bases at V and 1 base at J, with 15 bases between the two ends. CDR1 and CDR2 from the germline V gene are DFQATT and SNEGSKA (reference sequence). The CDR3 has 16 residues. Here the CDR3 DNA reads TGCAGTGCTAGTGGGCGGTGGGGGCGAACTAATGAAAAACTGTTTTTT. Amino acids: CSASGRWGRTNEKLFF.

Many counts were recorded for this clonotype. V gene TRBV25-1 combines with J gene TRBJ1-2; D gene unclear. The V gene lost 2 bases and the J gene lost 4 bases, with 11 bases spanning the gap. This CDR3 spans 14 amino acids. From germline, CDR1 is MGHDK and CDR2 SYGVNS. This chain's CDR3 is CASSEPSFSYGYTF. The CDR3 nucleotides are TGTGCCAGCAGTGAACCATCCTTTTCCTATGGCTACACCTTC.

Of note for this clonotype: Likely a read error: the CDR3 ends without its conserved phenylalanine or tryptophan. Because the CDR3's place on the DNA is in doubt, the DNA is left out and the CDR3 is given as listed by TCRdb. This rearrangement joins TRBV24-1 to TRBJ1-2; the table assigns TRBD1, which was not confirmed against the DNA. Germline loops: CDR1 KGHDR, CDR2 SFDVKD. The CDR3 length equals 14 residues, ends included. This chain's CDR3 is CATSARDRNYGCTL.

Many counts were recorded for this clonotype. This chain joins TRBV12-3 or TRBV12-4 and TRBJ1-5, with TRBD1 identical over 9 bases. This CDR3 is built from 16 residues. V lost 6 bases and J lost 3; bases outside the gene matches: 9. CDR3 sequence reads: CASSPTGTGNNQPQHF. The CDR3, as DNA: TGTGCCAGCAGCCCCACCGGGACAGGGAACAATCAGCCCCAGCATTTT.

The chain has TRBV6-5 and TRBJ2-7; tentative D call: TRBD1 (6 bases). The CDR3 extends over 15 amino acids. Germline lookup yields CDR1 MNHEY and CDR2 SVGAGI. The CDR3 DNA reads TGTGCCGGCAGTAGGGACATGAGCGGTTCCTGCGAGCAGTACGTC. Its translation: CAGSRDMSGSCEQYV.

The chain combines TRBV7-3 with TRBJ1-1; D is uncertain. The CDR3 covers 12 residues. The germline V gene has CDR1 SGHTA and CDR2 FQGTGA. V lost 3 bases to trimming and J lost 2 bases, with 4 bases between them. The CDR3, as DNA: TGTGCCAGCAGCTTCATAAACACTGAAGCTTTCTTT. Amino acids: CASSFINTEAFF.

The chain links TRBV19 to TRBJ2-7; possibly TRBD2 for D (5 bases). The V gene lost 1 base and the J gene lost 0 bases, with 7 bases spanning the gap. Per the germline V gene, CDR1 is LNHDA and CDR2 is SQIVND (reference sequence). The CDR3 is 14 residues long. CDR3 nucleotides: TGTGCCAGTAGTATAGGGAGCGGCTCCTACGAGCAGTACTTC. This codes for CASSIGSGSYEQYF.

V usage is TRBV20-1 and J usage is TRBJ1-5, with D perhaps matching TRBD1 (6 bases). CDR3 length: 13 amino acids. The V gene lost 0 bases and the J gene lost 11 bases, with 14 bases spanning the gap. Germline CDR1 is DFQATT and CDR2 is SNEGSKA (reference sequence). CDR3 loop: CSARDGGAETQHF. CDR3 DNA: TGCAGTGCTAGAGATGGGGGGGCCGAGACCCAGCATTTT.